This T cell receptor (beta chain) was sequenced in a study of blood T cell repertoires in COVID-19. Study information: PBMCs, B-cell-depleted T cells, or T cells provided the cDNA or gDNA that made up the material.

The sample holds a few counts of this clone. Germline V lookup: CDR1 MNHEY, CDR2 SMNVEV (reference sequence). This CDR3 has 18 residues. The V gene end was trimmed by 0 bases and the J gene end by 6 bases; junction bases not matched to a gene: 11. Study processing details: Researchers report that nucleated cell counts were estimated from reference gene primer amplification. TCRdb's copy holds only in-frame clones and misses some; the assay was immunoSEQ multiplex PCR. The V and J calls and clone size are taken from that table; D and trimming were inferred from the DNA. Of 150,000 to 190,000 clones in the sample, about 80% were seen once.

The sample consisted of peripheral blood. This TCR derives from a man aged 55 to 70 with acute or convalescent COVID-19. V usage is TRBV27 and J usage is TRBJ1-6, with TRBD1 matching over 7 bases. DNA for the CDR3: TGTGCCAGCAGTTTATCGGGCGGGAAGGGGGCCTCTAATTCACCCCTCCACTTT. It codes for CASSLSGGKGASNSPLHF.